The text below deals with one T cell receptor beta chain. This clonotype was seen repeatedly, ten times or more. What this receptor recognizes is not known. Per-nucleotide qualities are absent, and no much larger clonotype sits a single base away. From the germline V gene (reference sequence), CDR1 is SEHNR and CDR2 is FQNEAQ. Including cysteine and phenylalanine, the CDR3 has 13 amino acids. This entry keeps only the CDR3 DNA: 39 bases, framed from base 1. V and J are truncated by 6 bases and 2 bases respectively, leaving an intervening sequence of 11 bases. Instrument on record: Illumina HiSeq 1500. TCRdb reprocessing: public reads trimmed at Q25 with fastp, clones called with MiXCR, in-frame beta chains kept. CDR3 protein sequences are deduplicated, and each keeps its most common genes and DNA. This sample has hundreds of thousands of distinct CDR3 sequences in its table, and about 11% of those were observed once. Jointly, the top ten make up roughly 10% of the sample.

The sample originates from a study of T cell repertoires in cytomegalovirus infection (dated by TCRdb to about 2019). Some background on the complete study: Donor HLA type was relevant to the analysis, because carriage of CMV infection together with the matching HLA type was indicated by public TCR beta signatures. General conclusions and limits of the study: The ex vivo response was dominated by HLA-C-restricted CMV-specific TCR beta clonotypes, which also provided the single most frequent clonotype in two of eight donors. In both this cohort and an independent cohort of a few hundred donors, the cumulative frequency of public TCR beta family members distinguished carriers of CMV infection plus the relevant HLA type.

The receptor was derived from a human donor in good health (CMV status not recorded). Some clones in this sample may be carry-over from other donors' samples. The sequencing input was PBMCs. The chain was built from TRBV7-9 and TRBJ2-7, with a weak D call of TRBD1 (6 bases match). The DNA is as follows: TGTGCCAGCAGACGAGGACAGACCTACGAGCAGTACTTC. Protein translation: CASRRGQTYEQYF.